The 13 T cell receptor beta chains given below trace back to one sample, sequenced in a study of T cell repertoires in cytomegalovirus infection. One entry per CDR3 protein results from TCRdb running MiXCR on the reads. The sample comprises roughly 800,000 distinct CDR3 sequences, about 29% of which are singletons, and about an eighth rests with the top ten. Their antigens are not known. The specimen was cultured CD8+ T cells from PBMCs, collected from culture after CMV antigen stimulation. The source is a human donor in good health (CMV status not recorded). Some clones in this sample may be carry-over from other donors' samples.

This clonotype was seen a few times. V and J are TRBV27 and TRBJ2-1, with D unresolved. Trimming left V 5 bases short and J 4 bases short, with 15 bases between. The V gene's germline CDR1 is MNHEY and CDR2 SMNVEV (reference sequence). The length of the CDR3 is 15 residues. CDR3 region: CASSPQLLEYNEQFF. The CDR3 coding sequence is TGTGCCAGCAGTCCCCAGCTCCTAGAGTACAATGAGCAGTTCTTC.

This clonotype occurred a few times. The genes are TRBV12-3 or TRBV12-4 and TRBJ1-1; TRBD1 matches 8 bases. The CDR3 is 17 amino acids. Trimming removed 5 bases from V and 0 bases from J; junction bases left unmatched: 11. The CDR3 is CASSHRPGTGLNTEAFF. In nucleotides, the CDR3 is TGTGCCAGCAGTCACCGTCCCGGGACAGGCCTGAACACTGAAGCTTTCTTT.

There are a few counts of this clonotype. V usage is TRBV4-1 and J usage is TRBJ1-2; 10 bases map to TRBD1. Losses at the gene ends were 3 bases for V and 3 bases for J; bases not matched to a gene: 4. This CDR3 spans 15 amino acids. Germline V gene sequence: CDR1 MGHRA, CDR2 YSYEKL. CDR3 DNA sequence: TGCGCCAGCAGCCAGGGACAGGGGACGTACTATGGCTACACCTTC. Its protein product is CASSQGQGTYYGYTF.

This clonotype appeared a few times. This chain connects TRBV7-9 to TRBJ2-4; D may be TRBD1 or TRBD2 (6 bases each). Per germline, CDR1 SEHNR and CDR2 FQNEAQ (reference sequence). CDR3 size: 16 residues. Trimming removed 5 bases from V and 6 bases from J, with 20 bases in between. The CDR3: CASSPGGTKGGNIQYF. CDR3 DNA sequence: TGTGCCAGCAGCCCCGGAGGTACCAAGGGGGGAAACATTCAGTACTTC.

This clonotype appeared many times. CDR3 bases: TGTGCCAGCAGCCAAGCTTGGGGGGGGGCCCGAAATGAGCAGTTCTTC. It yields the protein CASSQAWGGARNEQFF. V and J are TRBV4-2 and TRBJ2-1; a possible D gene is TRBD2 (7 bases). CDR1 and CDR2 (germline): LGHNA, YNFKEQ. Trimming shortened V by 1 base and J by 7 bases, and 17 bases separated the two germline ends. The CDR3 has 16 residues.

This clonotype turned up a few times. The V and J genes are TRBV4-2 and TRBJ2-5; TRBD2 might be the D (6 bases). CDR1 is LGHNA and CDR2 is YNFKEQ in the germline V gene. CDR3 length equals 14 residues. Trimming pared 0 bases from V and 5 bases from J, leaving 10 bases between. This CDR3 is CASSQERSGETQYF. Here the CDR3 DNA reads TGTGCCAGCAGCCAAGAAAGAAGCGGGGAGACCCAGTACTTC.

This clonotype was counted a few times. This rearrangement joins TRBV19 to TRBJ1-4, with D possibly TRBD1 on 6 matching bases. The CDR3 has 14 amino acids. Germline V gene sequence: CDR1 LNHDA, CDR2 SQIVND (reference sequence). Trimming cost V 4 bases and J 5 bases, with 11 bases left between them. CDR3 residues: CASSTQGANEKLFF. CDR3 nucleotides: TGTGCCAGTAGTACACAGGGAGCAAATGAAAAACTGTTTTTT. Full variable domain (outside the CDR3, taken from reference TRBV19 and TRBJ1-4): DGGITQSPKYLFRKEGQNVTLSCEQNLNHDAMYWYRQDPGQGLRLIYYSQIVNDFQKGDIAEGYSVSREKKESFPLTVTSAQKNPTAFYLCASSTQGANEKLFFGSGTQLSVL.

This clonotype has only a few counts. V is TRBV7-8 and J is TRBJ2-7; D is possibly TRBD2 (5 bases). V lost 5 bases and J 0 bases, leaving 20 bases between the germline ends. This CDR3 region has 17 residues. CDR1 is SGHVS and CDR2 is FQNEAQ in the germline V gene. CDR3 loop: CASSRTAGLYVSYEQYV. The CDR3 DNA reads as TGTGCCAGCAGCCGTACCGCGGGTTTATATGTCTCCTACGAGCAGTACGTC.

The V gene is TRBV3-1, the J gene TRBJ1-2; maybe TRBD1 (5 bases). Trimming pared 4 bases from V and 2 bases from J, leaving 14 bases between. Germline-derived CDR1 and CDR2 are LGHDT and YNNKEL (reference sequence). The CDR3 spans 15 residues. The CDR3 DNA reads TGTGCCAGCAGCCCCACTAAGGGGCGGAACTATGGCTACACCTTC. Translating gives CASSPTKGRNYGYTF.

This clonotype appeared a few times. The chain carries TRBV7-2 and TRBJ1-5; maybe TRBD1 (6 bases). V was clipped by 2 bases and J by 7 bases, with 15 bases between them. The CDR3 spans 15 residues. Germline CDR1 SGHTA, CDR2 FQGNSA. DNA of the CDR3: TGTGCCAGCAGCTTACACCCAGGGGAGGGCCAGCCCCAGCATTTT. Translation: CASSLHPGEGQPQHF.

The V and J genes are TRBV7-3 and TRBJ2-2; maybe TRBD1 (5 bases). V was pared by 5 bases and J by 6 bases, with 19 bases between. Germline V gene data show CDR1 as SGHTA and CDR2 as FQGTGA. The CDR3 loop spans 16 amino acids. The CDR3 nucleotides read TGTGCCAGCAGCCCCAGGGAAGGGAAGAGAGCCGGGGAGCTGTTTTTT. This translates into CASSPREGKRAGELFF. Full variable domain (remainder filled in from reference TRBV7-3 and TRBJ2-2): GAGVSQTPSNKVTEKGKYVELRCDPISGHTALYWYRQSLGQGPEFLIYFQGTGAADDSGLPNDRFFAVRPEGSVSTLKIQRTERGDSAVYLCASSPREGKRAGELFFGEGSRLTVL.

This clonotype was seen a few times. V is TRBV28 and J is TRBJ2-2, with 12 bases matching TRBD2. The J segment lost 3 bases and the V segment lost 5 bases, leaving 10 bases of the junction unmatched. The CDR3 extends over 18 amino acids. Germline V gene data show CDR1 as MDHEN and CDR2 as SYDVKM. The CDR3 nucleotides read TGTGCCAGCAGTCCCCCCTTGCTAGCGGGGGGGTACACCGGGGAGCTGTTTTTT. Protein sequence: CASSPPLLAGGYTGELFF.

The chain links TRBV7-8 to TRBJ2-1, with a possible D match to TRBD1 (5 bases). Between the trimmed V and J ends, which lost 5 bases and 7 bases, there was a span of 18 bases. The CDR3 covers 15 residues. Looked up from germline, CDR1 is SGHVS and CDR2 is FQNEAQ. CDR3 residues: CASSPNRARDNEQFF. As DNA, the CDR3 is TGTGCCAGCAGCCCAAATCGGGCCAGGGATAATGAGCAGTTCTTC.